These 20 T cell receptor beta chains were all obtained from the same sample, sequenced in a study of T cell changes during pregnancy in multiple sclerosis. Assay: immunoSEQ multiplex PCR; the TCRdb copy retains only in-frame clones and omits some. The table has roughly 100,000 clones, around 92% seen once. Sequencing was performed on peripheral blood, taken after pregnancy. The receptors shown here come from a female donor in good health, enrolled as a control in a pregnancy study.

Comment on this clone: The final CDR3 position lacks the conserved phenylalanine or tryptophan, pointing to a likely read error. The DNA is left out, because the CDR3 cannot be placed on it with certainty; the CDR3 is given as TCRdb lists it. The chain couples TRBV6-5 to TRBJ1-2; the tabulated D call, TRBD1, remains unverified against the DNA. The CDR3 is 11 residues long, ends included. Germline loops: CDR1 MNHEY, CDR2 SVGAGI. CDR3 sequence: CASSIHRQTDR.

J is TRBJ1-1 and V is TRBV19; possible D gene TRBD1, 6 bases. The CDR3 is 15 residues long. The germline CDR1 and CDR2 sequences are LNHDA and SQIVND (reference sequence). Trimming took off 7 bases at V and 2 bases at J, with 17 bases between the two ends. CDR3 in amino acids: CASKGGIAPNTEAFF. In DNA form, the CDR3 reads TGTGCCAGTAAGGGGGGGATCGCCCCTAACACTGAAGCTTTCTTT.

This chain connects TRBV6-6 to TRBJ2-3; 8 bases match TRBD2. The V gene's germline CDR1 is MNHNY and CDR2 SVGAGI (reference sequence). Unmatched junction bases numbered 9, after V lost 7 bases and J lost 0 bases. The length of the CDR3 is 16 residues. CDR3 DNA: TGTGCCAGCACCAAAGTAGCGGGGCCTAGCACAGATACGCAGTATTTT. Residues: CASTKVAGPSTDTQYF.

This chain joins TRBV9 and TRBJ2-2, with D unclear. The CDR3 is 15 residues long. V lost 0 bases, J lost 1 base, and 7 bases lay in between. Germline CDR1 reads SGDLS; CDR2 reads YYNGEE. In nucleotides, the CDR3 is TGTGCCAGCAGCGTAGGCGGATTGAACACCGGGGAGCTGTTTTTT. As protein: CASSVGGLNTGELFF.

The CDR3 nucleotides read TGTGCCATCAGTGAGTCCCCGAATCAGCCCCAGCATTTT. As protein: CAISESPNQPQHF. The rearrangement uses TRBV10-3 and TRBJ1-5; D is unclear. This CDR3 is 13 amino acids long. V was shortened by 0 bases and J by 4 bases, with 4 bases between the two germline ends. The V gene's germline CDR1 is ENHRY and CDR2 SYGVKD.

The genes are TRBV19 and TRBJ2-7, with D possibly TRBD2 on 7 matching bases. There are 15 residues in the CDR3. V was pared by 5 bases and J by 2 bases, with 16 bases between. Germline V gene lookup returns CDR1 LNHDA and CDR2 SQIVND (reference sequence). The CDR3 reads CASSYGRGATYEQYF. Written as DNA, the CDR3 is TGTGCCAGTAGTTACGGACGGGGGGCTACCTACGAGCAGTACTTC.

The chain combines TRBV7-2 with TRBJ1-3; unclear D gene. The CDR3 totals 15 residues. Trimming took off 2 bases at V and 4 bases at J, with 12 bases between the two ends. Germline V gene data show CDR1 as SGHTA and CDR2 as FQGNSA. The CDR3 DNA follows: TGTGCCAGCAGCTTAACCGGGGTTCCCGGAAACACCATATATTTT. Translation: CASSLTGVPGNTIYF.

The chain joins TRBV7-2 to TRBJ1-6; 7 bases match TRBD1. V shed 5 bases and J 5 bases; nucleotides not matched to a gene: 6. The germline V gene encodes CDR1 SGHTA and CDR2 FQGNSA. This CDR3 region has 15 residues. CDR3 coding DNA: TGTGCCAGCAGCCTAGACCAGGGGGATAATTCACCCCTCCACTTT. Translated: CASSLDQGDNSPLHF.

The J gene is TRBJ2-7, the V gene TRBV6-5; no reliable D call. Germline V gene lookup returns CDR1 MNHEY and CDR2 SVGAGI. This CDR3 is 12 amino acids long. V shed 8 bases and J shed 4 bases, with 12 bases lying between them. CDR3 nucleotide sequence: TGTGCCAGCTCTCCTAGTGATTACGAGCAGTACTTC. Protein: CASSPSDYEQYF.

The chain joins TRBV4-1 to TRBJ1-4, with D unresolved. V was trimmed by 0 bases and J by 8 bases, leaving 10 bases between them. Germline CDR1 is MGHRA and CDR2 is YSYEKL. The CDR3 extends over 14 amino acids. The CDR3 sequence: CASSQDYGSEKLFF. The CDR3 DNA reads TGCGCCAGCAGCCAAGATTACGGGAGCGAAAAACTGTTTTTT.

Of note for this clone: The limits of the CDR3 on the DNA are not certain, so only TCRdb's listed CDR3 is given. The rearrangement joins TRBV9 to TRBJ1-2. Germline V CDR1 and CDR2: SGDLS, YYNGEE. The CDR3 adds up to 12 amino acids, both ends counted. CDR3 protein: CASSVGGGIVAF.

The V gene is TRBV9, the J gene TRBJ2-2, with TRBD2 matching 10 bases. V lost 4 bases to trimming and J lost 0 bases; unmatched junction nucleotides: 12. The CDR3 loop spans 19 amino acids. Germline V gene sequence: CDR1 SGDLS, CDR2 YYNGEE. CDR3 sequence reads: CASSPGGSGGPANTGELFF. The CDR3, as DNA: TGTGCCAGCAGCCCAGGTGGTAGCGGGGGGCCCGCGAACACCGGGGAGCTGTTTTTT.

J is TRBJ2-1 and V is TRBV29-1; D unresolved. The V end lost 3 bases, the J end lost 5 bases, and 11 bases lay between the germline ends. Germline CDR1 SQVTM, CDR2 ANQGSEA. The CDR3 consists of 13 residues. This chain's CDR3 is CSVDRSENNEQFF. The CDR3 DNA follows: TGCAGCGTTGACAGGTCCGAAAACAATGAGCAGTTCTTC.

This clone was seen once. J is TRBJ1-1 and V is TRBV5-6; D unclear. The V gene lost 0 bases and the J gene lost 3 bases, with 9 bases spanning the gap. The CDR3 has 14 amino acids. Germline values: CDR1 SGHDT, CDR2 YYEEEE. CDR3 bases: TGTGCCAGCAGCTTGGGAGGGAGGGACACTGAAGCTTTCTTT. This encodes CASSLGGRDTEAFF.

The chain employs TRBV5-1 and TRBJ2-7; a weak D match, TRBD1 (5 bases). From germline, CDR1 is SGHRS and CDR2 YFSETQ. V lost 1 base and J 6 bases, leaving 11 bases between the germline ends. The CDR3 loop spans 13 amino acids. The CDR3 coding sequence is TGCGCCAGCAGCTTGAGGGAAGGGGTCGAGCAGTACTTC. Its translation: CASSLREGVEQYF.

CDR3 in DNA: TGTGCCAGCAGCAGAACCCTCTCCTATAATTCACCCCTCCACTTT. The encoded protein is CASSRTLSYNSPLHF. The rearrangement joins TRBV6-6 to TRBJ1-6; unclear D gene. Germline CDR1 reads MNHNY; CDR2 reads SVGAGI (reference sequence). With 6 bases removed from V and 0 bases from J, the gap between germline ends came to 9 bases. There are 15 residues in the CDR3.

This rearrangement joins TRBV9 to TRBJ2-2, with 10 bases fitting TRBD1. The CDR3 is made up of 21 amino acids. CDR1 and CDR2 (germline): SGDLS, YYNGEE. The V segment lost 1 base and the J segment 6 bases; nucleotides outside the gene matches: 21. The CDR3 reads CASSVSDRPGQGRGLAGELFF. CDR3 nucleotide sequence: TGTGCCAGCAGCGTATCGGACCGTCCGGGACAGGGGAGGGGTTTAGCCGGGGAGCTGTTTTTT.

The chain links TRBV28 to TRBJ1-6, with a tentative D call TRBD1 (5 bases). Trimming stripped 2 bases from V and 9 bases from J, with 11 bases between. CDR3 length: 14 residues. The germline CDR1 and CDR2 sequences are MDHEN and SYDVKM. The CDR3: CASSLGVQGSPLHF. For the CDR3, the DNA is TGTGCCAGCAGTTTAGGGGTCCAGGGTTCACCCCTCCACTTT.

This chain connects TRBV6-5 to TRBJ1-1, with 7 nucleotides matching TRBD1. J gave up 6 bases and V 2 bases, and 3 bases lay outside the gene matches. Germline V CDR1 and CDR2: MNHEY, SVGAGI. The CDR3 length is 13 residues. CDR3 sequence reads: CASSYEGASEAFF. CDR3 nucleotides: TGTGCCAGCAGTTACGAGGGGGCCTCTGAAGCTTTCTTT.

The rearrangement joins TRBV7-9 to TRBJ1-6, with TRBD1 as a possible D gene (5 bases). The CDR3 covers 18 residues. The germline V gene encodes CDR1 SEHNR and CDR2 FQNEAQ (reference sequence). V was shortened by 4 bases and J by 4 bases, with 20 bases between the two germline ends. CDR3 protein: CASSSGSAGEAYNSPLHF. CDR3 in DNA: TGTGCCAGCAGCTCGGGGTCGGCGGGGGAGGCGTATAATTCACCCCTCCACTTT. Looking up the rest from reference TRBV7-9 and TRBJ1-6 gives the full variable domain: DTGVSQNPRHKITKRGQNVTFRCDPISEHNRLYWYRQTLGQGPEFLTYFQNEAQLEKSRLLSDRFSAERPKGSFSTLEIQRTEQGDSAMYLCASSSGSAGEAYNSPLHFGNGTRLTVT.